This passage covers 29 T cell receptor beta chains from one sample sequenced in a study of a mutant IDH1 vaccine in newly diagnosed glioma. The sample's time point: week 35, safety follow-up. Each dose of the vaccine consisted of 300 ug of mutant IDH1 20-mer peptide, with topical imiquimod. Method: immunoSEQ multiplex PCR; TCRdb's copy keeps in-frame clones and lacks some. The table includes tens of thousands of clones, 60% to 75% detected once. The antigens these receptors bind are not known. Sequencing was performed on PBMCs, taken from a glioma patient whose treatment included an IDH1 peptide vaccine. All receptors come from a man aged 50 to 60 with glioma.

This chain joins TRBV7-2 and TRBJ1-4; no clear D gene. Germline values: CDR1 SGHTA, CDR2 FQGNSA. The V and J ends lost 4 bases and 12 bases respectively, with 18 bases between them. This CDR3 is 14 amino acids long. CDR3 in amino acids: CASSYGLLNEELFF. CDR3 nucleotide sequence: TGTGCCAGCAGCTACGGATTGTTGAACGAGGAACTGTTTTTT. The complete variable domain, with remaining parts taken from reference TRBV7-2 and TRBJ1-4, reads GAGVSQSPSNKVTEKGKDVELRCDPISGHTALYWYRQSLGQGLEFLIYFQGNSAPDKSGLPSDRFSAERTGGSVSTLTIQRTQQEDSAVYLCASSYGLLNEELFFGSGTQLSVL.

This clone appeared once. The chain recombines TRBV2 with TRBJ1-2; D is uncertain. Germline CDR1 SNHLY, CDR2 FYNNEI. V was pared by 3 bases and J by 5 bases, with 16 bases between. The CDR3 has 15 amino acids. CDR3 in DNA: TGTGCCAGCAGTGACCTCCCCGGTGCAGGTTATGGCTACACCTTC. Translating it yields CASSDLPGAGYGYTF.

The gene calls are TRBV6-6 and TRBJ1-3; D is perhaps TRBD1 (5 bases). Germline V gene sequence: CDR1 MNHNY, CDR2 SVGAGI (reference sequence). This CDR3 comprises 14 residues. Trimming removed 7 bases at V and 0 bases at J, with 10 bases between. CDR3 protein: CASKGPSSGNTIYF. The CDR3 region has the DNA TGTGCCAGCAAGGGACCCAGCTCTGGAAACACCATATATTTT.

The V call is TRBV19, the J call TRBJ2-1; no definite D call. V was shortened by 5 bases and J by 2 bases, with 7 bases between the two germline ends. CDR3 length: 13 amino acids. From germline, CDR1 is LNHDA and CDR2 SQIVND (reference sequence). CDR3 sequence reads: CASSPGTYNEQFF. CDR3 sequence (DNA): TGTGCCAGTAGTCCCGGAACCTACAATGAGCAGTTCTTC. Drawing the rest from reference TRBV19 and TRBJ2-1, the complete variable domain is DGGITQSPKYLFRKEGQNVTLSCEQNLNHDAMYWYRQDPGQGLRLIYYSQIVNDFQKGDIAEGYSVSREKKESFPLTVTSAQKNPTAFYLCASSPGTYNEQFFGPGTRLTVL.

The V call is TRBV28, the J call TRBJ2-7; D possibly corresponds to TRBD1 (6 bases). Germline values: CDR1 MDHEN, CDR2 SYDVKM. The CDR3 covers 15 residues. Trimming shortened V by 4 bases and J by 3 bases, and 16 bases separated the two germline ends. CDR3 in amino acids: CASSSLTGHRYEQYF. The DNA for the CDR3 is TGTGCCAGCAGTTCGCTAACGGGACACCGCTACGAGCAGTACTTC.

The chain has TRBV7-2 and TRBJ1-1; 7 bases line up with TRBD1. The junction had 7 bases not matched to a gene; V was cut back by 5 bases and J by 1 base. CDR1 and CDR2 from the germline V gene are SGHTA and FQGNSA. CDR3 size: 15 residues. CDR3 amino acids: CASSKMWTGNTEAFF. The CDR3 DNA reads TGTGCCAGCAGCAAAATGTGGACAGGGAACACTGAAGCTTTCTTT.

This chain connects TRBV7-4 to TRBJ2-1, with D uncertain. The V end lost 3 bases, the J end lost 0 bases, and 24 bases lay between the germline ends. This CDR3 contains 20 residues. CDR1 SGHVT and CDR2 SQSDAQ come from the germline V gene. CDR3 nucleotide sequence: TGTGCCAGCAGCTTGGGGTGTGCCAGATTAAAGGCACACTCCTACAATGAGCAGTTCTTC. It specifies CASSLGCARLKAHSYNEQFF.

This chain connects TRBV15 to TRBJ2-3, with 7 nucleotides matching TRBD2. V was pared by 1 base and J by 3 bases, with 4 bases of the junction left unmatched. CDR1 LNHNV and CDR2 YYDKDF come from the germline V gene (reference sequence). The CDR3 spans 15 residues. The DNA of the CDR3 is TGTGCCACCAGCAGAGCCCTAGCGGTTACAGATACGCAGTATTTT. It specifies CATSRALAVTDTQYF.

The chain uses TRBV6-5 and TRBJ2-5; D unresolved. V lost 4 bases, J lost 5 bases, and 5 bases lay in between. Germline CDR1 is MNHEY and CDR2 is SVGAGI. The CDR3 totals 11 residues. CDR3 sequence reads: CASSSEETQYF. The CDR3 bases are TGTGCCAGCAGTTCCGAGGAGACCCAGTACTTC.

The chain uses TRBV18 and TRBJ2-7; D gene ambiguous. Trimming left V 0 bases short and J 0 bases short, with 3 bases between. Germline values: CDR1 KGHSH, CDR2 LQKENI. The CDR3 consists of 13 residues. CDR3 bases: TGTGCCAGCTCACCACCTAGCTCCTACGAGCAGTACTTC. It specifies CASSPPSSYEQYF.

This chain connects TRBV10-2 to TRBJ1-1; possibly TRBD1 for D (6 bases). V dropped 7 bases and J dropped 0 bases, with 9 bases sitting between them. Germline V gene lookup returns CDR1 WSHSY and CDR2 SAAADI. There are 13 residues in the CDR3. The CDR3 coding sequence is TGCGCCAGCATGGGGACAATGAACACTGAAGCTTTCTTT. It is translated as CASMGTMNTEAFF.

The gene calls are TRBV10-3 and TRBJ2-2; TRBD1 matches at 8 bases. From germline, CDR1 is ENHRY and CDR2 SYGVKD. Trimming took 7 bases from V and 6 from J; bases not matched to a gene: 4. The CDR3 contains 13 residues. CDR3 amino acids: CAINPQGAGELFF. The DNA for the CDR3 is TGTGCCATCAATCCACAGGGGGCCGGGGAGCTGTTTTTT.

To note about this clone: One end of the junction fails to match germline, which may point to a read error. The rearrangement uses TRBV7-7 and TRBJ2-1; 10 bases are a match to TRBD2. Germline V gene lookup returns CDR1 SSHAT and CDR2 FNYEAQ (reference sequence). CDR3 size: 19 residues. In DNA, the CDR3 is TGTGCTAGCAGCCCTAGGGTAGCGGGGGGCACAAGCTCCTACAATGAGCAGTTCTTC. Translated, it gives CASSPRVAGGTSSYNEQFF.

In the case of this clone: A read error may be the cause here, since a much bigger clone is one base away. The chain carries TRBV6-5 and TRBJ2-7; 7 bases are shared with TRBD1. The CDR3 is 11 amino acids. Per germline, CDR1 MNHEY and CDR2 SVGAGI. V shed 6 bases and J 4 bases; nucleotides not matched to a gene: 0. In nucleotides, the CDR3 is TGTGCCAGCAGGACAGGGTACGAGCAGTACTTC. Translated, it gives CASRTGYEQYF.

The chain is built from TRBV25-1 and TRBJ1-1; no definite D call. The CDR3 sequence is 15 residues long. The germline CDR1 and CDR2 sequences are MGHDK and SYGVNS. V lost 0 bases, J lost 0 bases, and 8 bases lay in between. The CDR3, as DNA: TGTGCCAGCAGTGAATATGGGCTATTGAACACTGAAGCTTTCTTT. Translation: CASSEYGLLNTEAFF.

The chain links TRBV29-1 to TRBJ1-4; TRBD1 matches at 8 bases. The ends lost 4 bases at V and 5 bases at J; junction bases unmatched: 6. CDR1 SQVTM and CDR2 ANQGSEA come from the germline V gene. CDR3 size: 14 residues. The CDR3 DNA is TGCAGCGTTGGGCAGGGGGCGTCAAATGAAAAACTGTTTTTT. Protein product: CSVGQGASNEKLFF.

This chain uses TRBV7-8 with TRBJ1-2; D not certain. The V end lost 5 bases, the J end lost 4 bases, and 11 bases lay between the germline ends. Germline values: CDR1 SGHVS, CDR2 FQNEAQ. The CDR3 is 13 amino acids. The CDR3 nucleotides read TGTGCCAGCAGCGCTCGAATGGGCTATGGCTACACCTTC. Translated: CASSARMGYGYTF.

A few counts support this clone. Here the CDR3 reads CAINHGGGTEAFF. The CDR3 DNA reads as TGTGCCATCAACCACGGGGGTGGCACTGAAGCTTTCTTT. The rearrangement joins TRBV10-3 to TRBJ1-1, with D tentatively TRBD1 (5 bases). Germline CDR1 is ENHRY and CDR2 is SYGVKD. Trimming shortened V by 7 bases and J by 4 bases, and 13 bases separated the two germline ends. The CDR3 is 13 residues long.

CDR3 DNA: TGTGCCAGCAGTTTATTCCCCTCGGGCAGGGGTGGGTATGGCTACACCTTC. Residues: CASSLFPSGRGGYGYTF. The genes are TRBV27 and TRBJ1-2; maybe TRBD1 (6 bases). The CDR3 loop spans 17 amino acids. Trimming removed 1 base from V and 5 bases from J, with 20 bases in between. The germline gives CDR1 MNHEY, CDR2 SMNVEV (reference sequence).

V gene TRBV7-2 combines with J gene TRBJ2-5; D perhaps matches TRBD1 (5 bases). The CDR3 sequence is 14 residues long. The V gene's germline CDR1 is SGHTA and CDR2 FQGNSA. V was clipped by 1 base and J by 7 bases, with 13 bases between them. Here the CDR3 DNA reads TGTGCCAGCAGCTTAGACTTTGGGGCCGGGACCCAGTACTTC. It codes for CASSLDFGAGTQYF.

This clone showed up just once. The chain employs TRBV7-2 and TRBJ1-2, with 8 bases lining up with TRBD1. The V gene's germline CDR1 is SGHTA and CDR2 FQGNSA. The CDR3 is made up of 14 amino acids. The trim removed 5 bases at V and 8 bases at J, leaving 10 bases unmatched. CDR3 sequence: CASSPRQGAIGYTF. The CDR3 bases are TGTGCCAGCAGCCCGCGTCAGGGGGCAATCGGCTACACCTTC.

V gene TRBV9 combines with J gene TRBJ1-3; D remains unclear. The V and J ends lost 0 bases and 4 bases respectively, with 14 bases between them. Germline V gene sequence: CDR1 SGDLS, CDR2 YYNGEE. The CDR3 extends over 16 amino acids. CDR3 nucleotide sequence: TGTGCCAGCAGCGTAGGGGCCGGGTTCACCGGAAACACCATATATTTT. This sequence encodes CASSVGAGFTGNTIYF.

This chain connects TRBV10-3 to TRBJ1-3; 7 nucleotides match TRBD1. The germline gives CDR1 ENHRY, CDR2 SYGVKD. CDR3 length equals 15 residues. Losses at the gene ends were 7 bases for V and 0 bases for J; bases not matched to a gene: 6. DNA for the CDR3: TGTGCCATCACCCCCGGACAGGACTCTGGAAACACCATATATTTT. This encodes CAITPGQDSGNTIYF.

The CDR3 DNA follows: TGTGCCAGTAGTGTCTATACAGGGCGCAATCAGCCCCAGCATTTT. Protein: CASSVYTGRNQPQHF. The chain employs TRBV19 and TRBJ1-5, with D tentatively TRBD1 (6 bases). The germline CDR1 and CDR2 sequences are LNHDA and SQIVND (reference sequence). V lost 5 bases and J 2 bases, leaving 13 bases between the germline ends. The CDR3 spans 15 residues.

The genes are TRBV9 and TRBJ1-4; D unresolved. Germline CDR1 is SGDLS and CDR2 is YYNGEE. V was trimmed by 4 bases and J by 3 bases, leaving 13 bases between them. The CDR3 has 15 residues. This chain's CDR3 is CASSPTVMPNEKLFF. In DNA form, the CDR3 reads TGTGCCAGCAGCCCGACGGTCATGCCTAATGAAAAACTGTTTTTT. Full variable domain (rest looked up from reference TRBV9 and TRBJ1-4): DSGVTQTPKHLITATGQRVTLRCSPRSGDLSVYWYQQSLDQGLQFLIQYYNGEERAKGNILERFSAQQFPDLHSELNLSSLELGDSALYFCASSPTVMPNEKLFFGSGTQLSVL.

The chain combines TRBV30 with TRBJ1-5; no firm D call. Trimming took 5 bases from V and 0 from J, leaving 8 bases between them. In germline, CDR1 is GTSNPN, CDR2 SVGIG (reference sequence). The CDR3 is 13 residues long. DNA of the CDR3: TGTGCCTGGGGGCAGGATAGCAATCAGCCCCAGCATTTT. This sequence encodes CAWGQDSNQPQHF.

The chain recombines TRBV7-2 with TRBJ2-5; D is possibly TRBD1 (6 bases). In germline, CDR1 is SGHTA, CDR2 FQGNSA. The CDR3 runs 14 residues. Trimming left V 6 bases short and J 5 bases short, with 16 bases between. Here the CDR3 reads CASSRQVLGETQYF. In DNA form, the CDR3 reads TGTGCCAGCAGTCGACAGGTGCTGGGGGAGACCCAGTACTTC.

This chain connects TRBV6-1 to TRBJ1-2; weak D call: TRBD1 (5 bases). V lost 9 bases and J lost 1, with 15 bases in between. The CDR3 loop spans 14 amino acids. Germline V CDR1 and CDR2: MNHNS, SASEGT. The DNA of the CDR3 is TGTGCCAGTATTTCAGGGCCCAGTAACTATGGCTACACCTTC. Its translation: CASISGPSNYGYTF.

The V call is TRBV7-2, the J call TRBJ2-2, with D perhaps matching TRBD1 (6 bases). CDR3 size: 14 residues. Germline V CDR1 and CDR2: SGHTA, FQGNSA. Trimming shortened V by 5 bases and J by 6 bases, and 13 bases separated the two germline ends. The CDR3 is CASSQEGGPGELFF. CDR3 nucleotides: TGTGCCAGCAGCCAGGAAGGGGGTCCCGGGGAGCTGTTTTTT.